The entry that follows covers one T cell receptor beta chain sequence. What it recognizes is unknown. The data stem from a study of T cell responses to AZD1222 COVID-19 vaccine. The CDR3 has 16 residues. Germline CDR1 is MNHEY and CDR2 is SVGAGI. V gave up 0 bases and J gave up 7 bases; unmatched junction bases: 5. Overall study findings and caveats: At baseline, seropositivity was found in only a handful of AZD1222 recipients.

Profiled with immunoSEQ multiplex PCR; TCRdb holds only in-frame clones, not every one. The repertoire has around 94,000 clones, around 85% of them found once; the top ten carry 4.5% to 5%. Sequencing was performed on peripheral blood, taken 28 days after the second AZD1222 dose. The chain carries TRBV6-5 and TRBJ1-6; TRBD1 matches at 8 bases. This receptor was identified in an adult who received the AZD1222 COVID-19 vaccine. CDR3 sequence reads: CASSYSLGQANSPLHF. The CDR3 nucleotides are TGTGCCAGCAGTTACTCCCTGGGACAGGCAAATTCACCCCTCCACTTT.